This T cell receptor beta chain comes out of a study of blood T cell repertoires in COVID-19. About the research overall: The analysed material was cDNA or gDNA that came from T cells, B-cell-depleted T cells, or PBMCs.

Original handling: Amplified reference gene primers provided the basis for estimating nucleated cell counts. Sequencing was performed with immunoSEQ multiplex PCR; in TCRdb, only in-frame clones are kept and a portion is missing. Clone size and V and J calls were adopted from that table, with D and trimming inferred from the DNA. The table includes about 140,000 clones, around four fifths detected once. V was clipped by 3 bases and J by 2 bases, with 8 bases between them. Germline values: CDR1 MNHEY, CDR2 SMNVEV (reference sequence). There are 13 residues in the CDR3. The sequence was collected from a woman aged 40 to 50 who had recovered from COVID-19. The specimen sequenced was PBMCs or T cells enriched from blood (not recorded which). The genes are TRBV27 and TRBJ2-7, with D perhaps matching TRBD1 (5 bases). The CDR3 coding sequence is TGTGCCAGCAGTTTTGGGGCAGCCTACGAGCAGTACTTC. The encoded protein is CASSFGAAYEQYF.